This entry lists 16 T cell receptor beta chains sequenced from one sample in a study of CD8 T cells in ankylosing spondylitis. General study findings and limits: The study identified a TCR beta motif of several highly homologous variants that appeared characteristic of ankylosing spondylitis blood.

TCRdb fed the 5' RACE reads into MiXCR, producing one record per CDR3 protein. The table records under 850,000 distinct CDR3 sequences, 15% to 20% of them present only once. Their antigen targets remain unknown. Specimen: blood, either unsorted or a sorted T cell fraction (not recorded which). These receptors originate from a male donor with ankylosing spondylitis.

The gene calls are TRBV9 and TRBJ2-1, with 7 positions matching TRBD1. Trimming at V came to 1 base and at J to 4 bases, leaving 8 bases not matched to a gene. Germline V gene data show CDR1 as SGDLS and CDR2 as YYNGEE. This CDR3 contains 16 residues. Written as DNA, the CDR3 is TGTGCCAGCAGCGTAACTGGGACAGCGAGATACAATGAGCAGTTCTTC. Translation gives CASSVTGTARYNEQFF.

The V gene is TRBV12-3 or TRBV12-4, the J gene TRBJ1-6; 7 bases match TRBD1. V shed 5 bases and J 0 bases; nucleotides not matched to a gene: 4. This CDR3 region has 16 residues. The CDR3 spells CASSPNRGSYNSPLHF. The CDR3, as DNA: TGTGCCAGCAGTCCAAACAGGGGCTCCTATAATTCACCCCTCCACTTT.

This clonotype appeared once. The CDR3 DNA reads TGTGCCTGGAGGTACAACAGGGGATCACCCCTCCACTTT. This sequence encodes CAWRYNRGSPLHF. This chain uses TRBV30 with TRBJ1-6; 7 nucleotides line up with TRBD1. The V gene's germline CDR1 is GTSNPN and CDR2 SVGIG (reference sequence). This CDR3 spans 13 amino acids. V was clipped by 3 bases and J by 10 bases; unmatched bases: 6.

The J gene is TRBJ2-5, the V gene TRBV4-2; D is possibly TRBD1 (5 bases). The V gene lost 0 bases and the J gene lost 1 base, with 9 bases spanning the gap. Germline assignment: CDR1 LGHNA and CDR2 YNFKEQ. The CDR3 contains 15 residues. The CDR3 DNA follows: TGTGCCAGCAGCCAAGATTGGACACCCCAAGAGACCCAGTACTTC. It codes for CASSQDWTPQETQYF.

The V and J genes are TRBV25-1 and TRBJ2-3; 13 nucleotides agree with TRBD2. CDR3 length equals 20 residues. CDR1 and CDR2 from the germline V gene are MGHDK and SYGVNS. Trimming took 4 bases from V and 2 from J; bases not matched to a gene: 15. Written as DNA, the CDR3 is TGTGCCAGCAGTGGATGGACTAGCGGGAGAGGGGGGGTTTACACAGATACGCAGTATTTT. This translates into CASSGWTSGRGGVYTDTQYF.

The J gene is TRBJ2-3, the V gene TRBV9; TRBD1 aligns across 7 bases. Unmatched junction bases numbered 8, after V lost 4 bases and J lost 0 bases. The CDR3 sequence is 16 residues long. Germline lookup yields CDR1 SGDLS and CDR2 YYNGEE. CDR3 loop: CASSPLQGPSTDTQYF. The CDR3 coding sequence is TGTGCCAGCAGCCCACTACAGGGGCCAAGCACAGATACGCAGTATTTT.

There are a few counts of this clonotype. The chain carries TRBV4-1 and TRBJ2-3, with 11 bases lining up with TRBD2. Looked up from germline, CDR1 is MGHRA and CDR2 is YSYEKL. J gave up 4 bases and V 1 base, and 4 bases lay outside the gene matches. The CDR3 contains 16 residues. CDR3 loop: CASSQVAGGPSDTQYF. Here the CDR3 DNA reads TGCGCCAGCAGCCAAGTAGCGGGAGGGCCGTCAGATACGCAGTATTTT.

This rearrangement joins TRBV7-6 to TRBJ1-1, with TRBD1 as a possible D gene (5 bases). Germline V gives CDR1 SGHVS, CDR2 FNYEAQ. Trimming cost V 5 bases and J 3 bases, with 10 bases left between them. The CDR3 length is 13 residues. The chain's CDR3 is CASSQWDHTEAFF. For the CDR3, the DNA is TGTGCCAGCAGCCAGTGGGACCACACTGAAGCTTTCTTT.

A few counts support this clonotype. This chain joins TRBV5-1 and TRBJ2-5; D may correspond to TRBD1 or TRBD2 (6 bases each). CDR1 and CDR2 from the germline V gene are SGHRS and YFSETQ. The CDR3 consists of 15 residues. Trimming shortened V by 0 bases and J by 4 bases, and 13 bases separated the two germline ends. CDR3 loop: CASSLGVGGGETQYF. CDR3 in DNA: TGCGCCAGCAGCTTGGGGGTAGGGGGAGGAGAGACCCAGTACTTC.

This clonotype was picked up a small number of times. V and J are TRBV12-3 or TRBV12-4 and TRBJ2-3; 11 bases map to TRBD2. This CDR3 has 19 amino acids. V lost 2 bases and J lost 0; bases outside the gene matches: 10. The CDR3 loop is CASSLTRLAGIHSTDTQYF. CDR3 bases: TGTGCCAGCAGTTTAACCCGACTAGCGGGAATTCATAGCACAGATACGCAGTATTTT.

This clonotype was seen many times. V and J are TRBV27 and TRBJ1-5, with D tentatively TRBD1 (6 bases). The CDR3 loop spans 13 amino acids. V was shortened by 5 bases and J by 7 bases, with 12 bases between the two germline ends. CDR1 is MNHEY and CDR2 is SMNVEV in the germline V gene (reference sequence). CDR3 region: CASSAQGWQPQHF. Written as DNA, the CDR3 is TGTGCCAGCAGTGCACAGGGTTGGCAGCCCCAGCATTTT.

V and J are TRBV9 and TRBJ2-1; D is uncertain. Germline V gives CDR1 SGDLS, CDR2 YYNGEE. Trimming removed 3 bases at V and 15 bases at J, with 16 bases between. This CDR3 is 12 amino acids long. This CDR3 reads CASSDSSYIRFF. CDR3 in DNA: TGTGCCAGCAGCGACAGTTCATACATACGGTTCTTC. The full variable domain, completed using reference TRBV9 and TRBJ2-1, is DSGVTQTPKHLITATGQRVTLRCSPRSGDLSVYWYQQSLDQGLQFLIQYYNGEERAKGNILERFSAQQFPDLHSELNLSSLELGDSALYFCASSDSSYIRFFGPGTRLTVL.

This clonotype was seen a few times. The chain combines TRBV28 with TRBJ2-7, with TRBD2 matching over 8 bases. The CDR3 is made up of 13 amino acids. V lost 8 bases to trimming and J lost 4 bases; unmatched junction nucleotides: 7. The germline V gene encodes CDR1 MDHEN and CDR2 SYDVKM. The CDR3, as DNA: TGTGCCAGCGGAACGGGAGGGCCTTACGAGCAGTACTTC. It specifies CASGTGGPYEQYF.

This clonotype appeared a few times. The rearrangement joins TRBV6-2 or TRBV6-3 to TRBJ2-7; TRBD1 matches at 9 bases. With 4 bases clipped from V and 5 bases from J, the junction kept 6 bases outside the gene matches. The CDR3 contains 14 residues. Per germline, CDR1 MNHEY and CDR2 SVGEGT. The CDR3 bases are TGTGCCAGCAGTTCAACAGGGGGCTTCAACGAGCAGTACTTC. The encoded protein is CASSSTGGFNEQYF.

This clonotype was seen only a few times. This chain joins TRBV5-1 and TRBJ2-1, with 10 bases matching TRBD2. Trimming cost V 4 bases and J 9 bases; bases outside gene matches: 13. The germline CDR1 and CDR2 sequences are SGHRS and YFSETQ. The CDR3 extends over 16 amino acids. In nucleotides, the CDR3 is TGCGCCAGCAGCCCTGAGGGAGCGGGGGGGTCTGGTGAGCAGTTCTTC. Residues: CASSPEGAGGSGEQFF.

This clonotype was detected once. This chain connects TRBV6-1 to TRBJ2-5; 14 positions match TRBD2. The J segment lost 5 bases and the V segment lost 8 bases, leaving 7 bases of the junction unmatched. The germline gives CDR1 MNHNS, CDR2 SASEGT. This CDR3 has 15 amino acids. The CDR3 here is CASGRLAGGGETQYF. In DNA form, the CDR3 reads TGTGCCAGCGGGAGACTAGCGGGAGGGGGGGAGACCCAGTACTTC.